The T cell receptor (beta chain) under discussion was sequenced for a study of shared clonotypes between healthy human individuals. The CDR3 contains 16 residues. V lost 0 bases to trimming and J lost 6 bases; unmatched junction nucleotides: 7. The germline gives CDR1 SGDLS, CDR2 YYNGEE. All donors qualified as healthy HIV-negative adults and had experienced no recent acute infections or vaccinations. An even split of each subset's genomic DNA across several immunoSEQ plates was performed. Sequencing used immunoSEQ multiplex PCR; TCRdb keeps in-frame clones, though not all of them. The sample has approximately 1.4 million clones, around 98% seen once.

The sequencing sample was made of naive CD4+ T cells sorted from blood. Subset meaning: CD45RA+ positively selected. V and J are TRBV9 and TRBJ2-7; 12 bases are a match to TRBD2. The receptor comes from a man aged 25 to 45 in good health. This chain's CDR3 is CASSVGPGLAGFEQYF. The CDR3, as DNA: TGTGCCAGCAGCGTAGGGCCAGGACTAGCGGGATTCGAGCAGTACTTC.